This T cell receptor beta chain derives from a study of regulatory T cells in long-lasting Graves disease. Per the germline V gene, CDR1 is DFQATT and CDR2 is SNEGSKA (reference sequence). V dropped 4 bases and J dropped 0 bases, with 10 bases sitting between them. The CDR3 extends over 14 amino acids. This clonotype has at least ten counts. The time point is: newly diagnosed GD, antithyroid drugs for less than 3 months. PBMCs were the source of the RNA used for TCR sequencing. Researchers made TCR beta libraries by using iRepertoire HTBI primers and running Arm-PCR on CDR3 regions. Each CDR3 protein gets one entry after TCRdb re-called the multiplex PCR reads with MiXCR. The sample lists 400,000 to 650,000 distinct CDR3 sequences; about 15% were seen once. The data also belong to a second study, concerning T cells in Graves' hyperthyroidism and ophthalmopathy.

Sample: peripheral blood mononuclear cells (PBMCs), taken at new diagnosis, from a patient treated with antithyroid drugs. The J gene is TRBJ1-5, the V gene TRBV20-1; a weak D match, TRBD1 (5 bases). The sequence was obtained from a woman aged 35-65 years with Graves disease. The CDR3 DNA follows: TGCAGTGCTACCGACAGTAATAGCAATCAGCCCCAGCATTTT. The encoded protein is CSATDSNSNQPQHF.